A single sample gave rise to the 16 T cell receptor beta chains below, sequenced in a study of blood T cell repertoires in COVID-19. TCRdb's table, derived via immunoSEQ multiplex PCR, lists solely in-frame clones and lacks some. The table includes approximately 190,000 clones, more than 75% detected once. Sequencing was carried out using peripheral blood. These receptors were collected from a middle-aged man with active or convalescent COVID-19.

V is TRBV11-3 and J is TRBJ2-2; maybe TRBD2 (5 bases). V lost 3 bases and J 1 base, leaving 9 bases between the germline ends. Per germline, CDR1 SGHNT and CDR2 YENEEA. This CDR3 region has 15 residues. In DNA, the CDR3 is TGTGCCAGCAGCTTGTCTAGCCTGAACACCGGGGAGCTGTTTTTT. Translation gives CASSLSSLNTGELFF. Based on the CDR3 plus reference TRBV11-3 and TRBJ2-2, the full variable domain is EAGVVQSPRYKIIEKKQPVAFWCNPISGHNTLYWYLQNLGQGPELLIRYENEEAVDDSQLPKDRFSAERLKGVDSTLKIQPAELGDSAVYLCASSLSSLNTGELFFGEGSRLTVL.

The rearrangement uses TRBV6-4 and TRBJ2-3; weak D call: TRBD2 (7 bases). V was clipped by 6 bases and J by 4 bases, with 11 bases between them. The CDR3 loop spans 13 amino acids. Germline CDR1 MRHNA, CDR2 SNTAGT. DNA of the CDR3: TGTGCCAGCAGATCGGGGGGCGCAGATACGCAGTATTTT. The encoded protein is CASRSGGADTQYF.

The V call is TRBV24-1, the J call TRBJ1-2; D is unclear. The CDR3 covers 14 residues. CDR1 KGHDR and CDR2 SFDVKD come from the germline V gene. Trimming left V 0 bases short and J 2 bases short, with 6 bases between. The CDR3 DNA reads as TGTGCCACCAGTGATTTGCCCCGGAACTATGGCTACACCTTC. Residues: CATSDLPRNYGYTF.

This clone appeared a single time. The chain links TRBV11-2 to TRBJ1-1; the D is unclear. V was clipped by 3 bases and J by 1 base, with 18 bases between them. CDR3 length equals 17 residues. CDR1 is SGHAT, CDR2 FQNNGV, per germline. The chain's CDR3 is CASSFPAGGYPNTEAFF. The CDR3 nucleotides read TGTGCCAGCAGCTTCCCCGCGGGAGGCTACCCGAACACTGAAGCTTTCTTT.

The chain uses TRBV5-1 and TRBJ1-6; tentatively, D is TRBD1 (5 bases). V lost 0 bases and J 8 bases, leaving 15 bases between the germline ends. Per germline, CDR1 SGHRS and CDR2 YFSETQ. This CDR3 comprises 16 residues. The CDR3 is CASSLGGGRRDSPLHF. CDR3 in DNA: TGCGCCAGCAGCTTGGGTGGGGGGAGGAGAGATTCACCCCTCCACTTT.

This chain uses TRBV5-4 with TRBJ1-3, with D uncertain. The CDR3 totals 15 residues. CDR1 is SGHNT, CDR2 YYREEE, per germline (reference sequence). V lost 0 bases to trimming and J lost 4 bases, with 11 bases between them. The CDR3 DNA reads as TGTGCCAGCAGCTTGGCCAACAGCCCAGGAAACACCATATATTTT. It yields the protein CASSLANSPGNTIYF.

This clone was seen just once. This chain connects TRBV18 to TRBJ2-7, with 9 bases that match TRBD1. The CDR3 is made up of 15 amino acids. The V gene's germline CDR1 is KGHSH and CDR2 LQKENI. V was clipped by 5 bases and J by 3 bases; unmatched bases: 8. CDR3: CASSDPGQGHYEQYF. CDR3 bases: TGTGCCAGCTCAGATCCGGGACAGGGACACTACGAGCAGTACTTC.

V is TRBV5-1 and J is TRBJ2-1; D perhaps matches TRBD2 (5 bases). Germline V gene lookup returns CDR1 SGHRS and CDR2 YFSETQ. The CDR3 consists of 14 residues. The germline V and J ends were trimmed by 2 bases and 8 bases, with 14 bases remaining between them. The CDR3 DNA sequence: TGCGCCAGCAGCTTAGGACTTGGCAGCTATGAGCAGTTCTTC. Translating gives CASSLGLGSYEQFF.

This clone was detected ten times or more. The rearrangement links TRBV5-4 to TRBJ2-2; weak D call: TRBD1 (5 bases). Germline CDR1 SGHNT, CDR2 YYREEE (reference sequence). Trimming took 2 bases from V and 0 from J, leaving 8 bases between them. The CDR3 consists of 15 residues. The CDR3: CASSFRVTNTGELFF. CDR3 nucleotides: TGTGCCAGCAGCTTCAGGGTTACGAACACCGGGGAGCTGTTTTTT.

The chain is built from TRBV18 and TRBJ2-3, with D perhaps matching TRBD2 (5 bases). The V end was cut by 0 bases, the J end by 2 bases, with 12 bases between. CDR1 KGHSH and CDR2 LQKENI come from the germline V gene. The CDR3 spans 16 residues. The CDR3 reads CASSPPMVGDTDTQYF. The CDR3 nucleotides are TGTGCCAGCTCACCACCGATGGTCGGGGACACAGATACGCAGTATTTT.

This clone has just a few counts. The rearrangement links TRBV5-4 to TRBJ1-3; D remains unclear. Germline loops: CDR1 SGHNT, CDR2 YYREEE (reference sequence). The CDR3 length is 12 residues. V gave up 0 bases and J gave up 15 bases, with 13 bases separating them. Here the CDR3 reads CASSLGPNLPYF. DNA for the CDR3: TGTGCCAGCAGCTTGGGTCCGAACCTACCATATTTT. The full variable domain, its missing parts supplied by reference TRBV5-4 and TRBJ1-3, is ETGVTQSPTHLIKTRGQQVTLRCSSQSGHNTVSWYQQALGQGPQFIFQYYREEENGRGNFPPRFSGLQFPNYSSELNVNALELDDSALYLCASSLGPNLPYFGEGSWLTVV.

DNA of the CDR3: TGTGCTAGTGGTTTGGCGCTTACAGGGGGGAAATCCTACGAGCAGTACTTC. Protein product: CASGLALTGGKSYEQYF. This chain uses TRBV12-5 with TRBJ2-7; 8 nucleotides match TRBD1. CDR1 and CDR2 from the germline V gene are LGHNT and FRNRAP. J gave up 1 base and V 1 base, and 9 bases lay outside the gene matches. The CDR3 covers 17 residues.

A remark on this clone: This same CDR3 is encoded by further DNA sequences in the sample. The V call is TRBV24-1, the J call TRBJ2-3; 7 bases map to TRBD1. Trimming cost V 4 bases and J 1 base; bases outside gene matches: 4. Per the germline V gene, CDR1 is KGHDR and CDR2 is SFDVKD. The CDR3 has 15 amino acids. The CDR3: CATSEGGAGTDTQYF. The CDR3 bases are TGTGCCACCAGTGAAGGGGGCGCCGGCACAGATACGCAGTATTTT.

V and J are TRBV5-1 and TRBJ2-1; TRBD2 agrees at 11 bases. Germline CDR1 SGHRS, CDR2 YFSETQ. CDR3 length equals 17 residues. J lost 3 bases, V lost 4 bases, and 9 bases had no gene match. In nucleotides, the CDR3 is TGCGCCAGCAGCCCGAGATGGGGGACTAGCGGCTACAATGAGCAGTTCTTC. Its protein is CASSPRWGTSGYNEQFF.

The chain employs TRBV2 and TRBJ1-1; 7 bases line up with TRBD1. The CDR3 has 17 amino acids. Germline-derived CDR1 and CDR2 are SNHLY and FYNNEI. V lost 5 bases and J lost 3; bases outside the gene matches: 15. CDR3 residues: CASSPRQGWERDTEAFF. CDR3 nucleotides: TGTGCCAGCAGTCCTAGACAGGGCTGGGAGAGGGACACTGAAGCTTTCTTT.

This chain joins TRBV19 and TRBJ1-1, with a weak D call TRBD1 (6 bases). With 3 bases removed from V and 8 bases from J, the gap between germline ends came to 10 bases. This CDR3 comprises 12 residues. Germline loops: CDR1 LNHDA, CDR2 SQIVND (reference sequence). The CDR3 region is CASSIAGTEAFF. DNA for the CDR3: TGTGCCAGTAGTATTGCAGGGACAGAAGCTTTCTTT.